Listed below are T cell receptor beta chains from one sample, sequenced in a study of blood T cell repertoires in COVID-19. Method: immunoSEQ multiplex PCR; TCRdb's copy keeps in-frame clones and lacks some. Of some 150,000 clones detected, 80% to 90% appear once; the ten largest clones hold roughly 35%. The source material was peripheral blood. These receptors were collected from a man between 45 and 60 years old who had recovered from COVID-19. Each CDR3 is given with its conserved first and last residue. A D gene is named only where the DNA matches it firmly. Expanded clones are given a class, and other clones once, few, many or no size at all.

cdr3_aa: CASSSLRTGPNEQFF; cdr3_nt: TGTGCCAGCAGCTCTCTTAGGACAGGGCCCAATGAGCAGTTCTTC; d_call: TRBD1; clone_size: NA; j_call: TRBJ2-1; v_call: TRBV7-3
cdr3_aa: CASSGDRTPNTGELFF; cdr3_nt: TGTGCCAGCAGTGGGGACAGGACTCCTAACACCGGGGAGCTGTTTTTT; d_call: TRBD1; clone_size: few; j_call: TRBJ2-2; v_call: TRBV2
cdr3_aa: CASSQSHSSYNSPLHF; cdr3_nt: TGCGCCAGCAGCCAATCTCACAGCTCCTATAATTCACCCCTCCACTTT; d_call: NA; clone_size: many; j_call: TRBJ1-6; v_call: TRBV4-3
cdr3_aa: CASSRQGVPSTDTQYF; cdr3_nt: TGTGCCAGCTCCCGTCAGGGGGTACCTAGCACAGATACGCAGTATTTT; d_call: TRBD1; clone_size: NA; j_call: TRBJ2-3; v_call: TRBV18
cdr3_aa: CASSLGLGVYEQYF; cdr3_nt: TGCGCCAGCAGCTTGGGACTAGGGGTCTACGAGCAGTACTTC; d_call: NA; clone_size: once; j_call: TRBJ2-7; v_call: TRBV5-1
cdr3_aa: CAWSETMNTEAFF; cdr3_nt: TGTGCCTGGAGTGAGACTATGAACACTGAAGCTTTCTTT; d_call: NA; clone_size: NA; j_call: TRBJ1-1; v_call: TRBV30
cdr3_aa: CASSWGQGGYGYTF; cdr3_nt: TGTGCCAGCAGTTGGGGACAGGGAGGCTATGGCTACACCTTC; d_call: TRBD1; clone_size: NA; j_call: TRBJ1-2; v_call: TRBV6-5
cdr3_aa: CASSGTGSSEAFF; cdr3_nt: TGTGCCAGCAGTGGCACAGGGTCATCTGAAGCTTTCTTT; d_call: NA; clone_size: NA; j_call: TRBJ1-1; v_call: TRBV25-1
cdr3_aa: CASSLKGGYEKLFF; cdr3_nt: TGTGCCAGCAGCTTAAAGGGGGGGTATGAAAAACTGTTTTTT; d_call: NA; clone_size: NA; j_call: TRBJ1-4; v_call: TRBV7-9
cdr3_aa: CASSPGGSNQPQHF; cdr3_nt: TGTGCCAGCAGTCCGGGGGGTAGCAATCAGCCCCAGCATTTT; d_call: NA; clone_size: NA; j_call: TRBJ1-5; v_call: TRBV11-3
cdr3_aa: CASSSGQGENTEAFF; cdr3_nt: TGTGCCAGCAGCTCCGGACAGGGCGAGAACACTGAAGCTTTCTTT; d_call: TRBD1; clone_size: NA; j_call: TRBJ1-1; v_call: TRBV11-3
cdr3_aa: CASSQTGPGNTIYF; cdr3_nt: TGTGCCAGCAGCCAGACAGGGCCTGGAAACACCATATATTTT; d_call: TRBD1; clone_size: NA; j_call: TRBJ1-3; v_call: TRBV5-4
cdr3_aa: CASSYSSGRGDTQYF; cdr3_nt: TGTGCCAGCAGTTACAGCTCGGGCCGGGGAGATACGCAGTATTTT; d_call: NA; clone_size: NA; j_call: TRBJ2-3; v_call: TRBV6-2/TRBV6-3
cdr3_aa: CASSLNNRGQNYGYTF; cdr3_nt: TGCGCCAGCAGCCTTAATAACAGGGGACAAAACTATGGCTACACCTTC; d_call: TRBD1; clone_size: NA; j_call: TRBJ1-2; v_call: TRBV4-3
cdr3_aa: CASSPQGVGNKQYF; cdr3_nt: TGTGCCAGCAGCCCTCAGGGGGTTGGTAATAAGCAGTACTTC; d_call: TRBD1; clone_size: NA; j_call: TRBJ2-7; v_call: TRBV3-1/TRBV3-2
cdr3_aa: CASSTDRRGYGYTF; cdr3_nt: TGCGCCAGCAGCACCGACAGGCGCGGCTATGGCTACACCTTC; d_call: NA; clone_size: NA; j_call: TRBJ1-2; v_call: TRBV5-1
cdr3_aa: CASSSPWNRAGVDEQYF; cdr3_nt: TGTGCCAGCAGCTCACCGTGGAACCGGGCAGGGGTTGACGAGCAGTACTTC; d_call: NA; clone_size: few; j_call: TRBJ2-7; v_call: TRBV7-9
cdr3_aa: CASSFFLNQPQHF; cdr3_nt: TGTGCCAGCAGCTTCTTCCTCAATCAGCCCCAGCATTTT; d_call: NA; clone_size: NA; j_call: TRBJ1-5; v_call: TRBV11-2
cdr3_aa: CASSSTQGLNEQYF; cdr3_nt: TGTGCCAGCAGCTCTACACAGGGGCTGAACGAGCAGTACTTC; d_call: TRBD1; clone_size: NA; j_call: TRBJ2-7; v_call: TRBV3-1/TRBV3-2
cdr3_aa: CAARFDSSGNTIYF; cdr3_nt: TGTGCCGCCCGCTTTGACAGCTCTGGAAACACCATATATTTT; d_call: NA; clone_size: NA; j_call: TRBJ1-3; v_call: TRBV10-3
cdr3_aa: CASSQDNRGTGNTIYF; cdr3_nt: TGCGCCAGCAGCCAAGATAACAGAGGGACTGGAAACACCATATATTTT; d_call: NA; clone_size: NA; j_call: TRBJ1-3; v_call: TRBV4-3
cdr3_aa: CASSPRVGSDSPLHF; cdr3_nt: TGTGCCAGCAGCCCCCGGGTTGGTTCTGATTCACCCCTCCACTTT; d_call: NA; clone_size: once; j_call: TRBJ1-6; v_call: TRBV7-2
cdr3_aa: CASSLGWTSGLRAYEQYF; cdr3_nt: TGTGCCAGCAGCTTAGGGTGGACTAGCGGGCTTCGGGCCTACGAGCAGTACTTC; d_call: TRBD2; clone_size: NA; j_call: TRBJ2-7; v_call: TRBV7-9
cdr3_aa: CASSFGTGGSYEQYF; cdr3_nt: TGTGCCAGCAGTTTTGGGACAGGGGGGTCCTACGAGCAGTACTTC; d_call: TRBD1; clone_size: NA; j_call: TRBJ2-7; v_call: TRBV27
cdr3_aa: CSATSTIEAFF; cdr3_nt: TGCAGTGCTACCAGCACTATTGAAGCTTTCTTT; d_call: NA; clone_size: few; j_call: TRBJ1-1; v_call: TRBV20-1
cdr3_aa: CASSPPRGGTEAFF; cdr3_nt: TGTGCCAGCAGCCCCCCGAGGGGGGGCACTGAAGCTTTCTTT; d_call: NA; clone_size: NA; j_call: TRBJ1-1; v_call: TRBV3-1/TRBV3-2
cdr3_aa: CASSQGDQPQHF; cdr3_nt: TGTGCCAGCAGCCAGGGCGATCAGCCCCAGCATTTT; d_call: NA; clone_size: few; j_call: TRBJ1-5; v_call: TRBV3-1/TRBV3-2
cdr3_aa: CASLLADTEAFF; cdr3_nt: TGTGCCAGCTTATTAGCGGACACTGAAGCTTTCTTT; d_call: NA; clone_size: NA; j_call: TRBJ1-1; v_call: TRBV18
cdr3_aa: CSASLRTSGGGETQYF; cdr3_nt: TGCAGCGCCTCGCTTAGGACTAGCGGGGGCGGGGAGACCCAGTACTTC; d_call: TRBD2; clone_size: once; j_call: TRBJ2-5; v_call: TRBV29-1
cdr3_aa: CASSSGFVNTEAFF; cdr3_nt: TGCGCCAGCAGCTCGGGGTTTGTGAACACTGAAGCTTTCTTT; d_call: NA; clone_size: NA; j_call: TRBJ1-1; v_call: TRBV5-1
cdr3_aa: CASSLVSGGDEKLFF; cdr3_nt: TGCGCCAGCAGCTTGGTTTCGGGCGGGGATGAAAAACTGTTTTTT; d_call: NA; clone_size: once; j_call: TRBJ1-4; v_call: TRBV5-1
cdr3_aa: CASSQEGGRSDEKLFF; cdr3_nt: TGCGCCAGCAGCCAAGAAGGAGGGAGATCGGATGAAAAACTGTTTTTT; d_call: NA; clone_size: NA; j_call: TRBJ1-4; v_call: TRBV4-3
cdr3_aa: CASSLSGTGDPFGYTF; cdr3_nt: TGTGCCAGCAGCTTATCCGGGACAGGGGACCCCTTCGGCTACACCTTC; d_call: TRBD1; clone_size: NA; j_call: TRBJ1-2; v_call: TRBV7-6
cdr3_aa: CASSLYGSDTQYF; cdr3_nt: TGTGCCAGCAGCTTGTACGGGTCAGATACGCAGTATTTT; d_call: NA; clone_size: NA; j_call: TRBJ2-3; v_call: TRBV7-2
cdr3_aa: CASSLVPDGTNYGYTF; cdr3_nt: TGTGCCAGCAGCTTAGTCCCCGACGGGACTAACTATGGCTACACCTTC; d_call: NA; clone_size: NA; j_call: TRBJ1-2; v_call: TRBV11-2
cdr3_aa: CASSSRNFGSQDTEAFF; cdr3_nt: TGCGCCAGCAGCTCCCGGAACTTCGGGTCCCAAGACACTGAAGCTTTCTTT; d_call: NA; clone_size: few; j_call: TRBJ1-1; v_call: TRBV5-1
cdr3_aa: CASSFITGTYSGNTIYF; cdr3_nt: TGTGCCAGCAGCTTTATTACAGGGACATACTCTGGAAACACCATATATTTT; d_call: NA; clone_size: NA; j_call: TRBJ1-3; v_call: TRBV7-2
cdr3_aa: CAISEAGTGNQPQHF; cdr3_nt: TGTGCCATCAGTGAGGCAGGGACTGGCAATCAGCCCCAGCATTTT; d_call: NA; clone_size: many; j_call: TRBJ1-5; v_call: TRBV10-3
cdr3_aa: CASSLVGVTDTQYF; cdr3_nt: TGTGCCAGCAGCTTAGTAGGAGTCACAGATACGCAGTATTTT; d_call: NA; clone_size: NA; j_call: TRBJ2-3; v_call: TRBV11-3
cdr3_aa: CASSYSTGRNYGYTF; cdr3_nt: TGTGCCAGCAGTTACTCGACAGGGCGGAACTATGGCTACACCTTC; d_call: TRBD1; clone_size: NA; j_call: TRBJ1-2; v_call: TRBV6-2/TRBV6-3
cdr3_aa: CASRGYGETNEKLFF; cdr3_nt: TGTGCCAGTAGGGGGTATGGGGAGACTAATGAAAAACTGTTTTTT; d_call: NA; clone_size: NA; j_call: TRBJ1-4; v_call: TRBV19
cdr3_aa: CASSQGQVAGGRDTQYF; cdr3_nt: TGTGCCAGCAGCCAAGGTCAAGTAGCGGGGGGGCGGGATACGCAGTATTTT; d_call: TRBD2; clone_size: NA; j_call: TRBJ2-3; v_call: TRBV3-1/TRBV3-2
cdr3_aa: CASSSDRVAEAFF; cdr3_nt: TGTGCCAGCAGTTCGGACAGGGTCGCTGAAGCTTTCTTT; d_call: TRBD1; clone_size: NA; j_call: TRBJ1-1; v_call: TRBV6-2/TRBV6-3
cdr3_aa: CASSQNTGGREQFF; cdr3_nt: TGTGCCAGCAGCCAAAACACGGGGGGGCGGGAGCAGTTCTTC; d_call: TRBD2; clone_size: NA; j_call: TRBJ2-1; v_call: TRBV14
cdr3_aa: CAWSRSAFGEQYF; cdr3_nt: TGTGCCTGGAGCCGGAGCGCTTTTGGCGAGCAGTACTTC; d_call: NA; clone_size: few; j_call: TRBJ2-7; v_call: TRBV30
cdr3_aa: CASSLGTLIYEDNEQFF; cdr3_nt: TGTGCCAGCAGCTTGGGGACACTCATCTATGAAGACAATGAGCAGTTCTTC; d_call: NA; clone_size: NA; j_call: TRBJ2-1; v_call: TRBV5-4
cdr3_aa: CASRRQSTNEKLFF; cdr3_nt: TGTGCCAGCAGACGACAGTCAACTAATGAAAAACTGTTTTTT; d_call: NA; clone_size: NA; j_call: TRBJ1-4; v_call: TRBV6-6
cdr3_aa: CASSLWLEETQYF; cdr3_nt: TGTGCTAGCAGCTTATGGTTAGAAGAGACCCAGTACTTC; d_call: NA; clone_size: NA; j_call: TRBJ2-5; v_call: TRBV7-7
cdr3_aa: CASKGGDGYTF; cdr3_nt: TGTGCCAGCAAAGGCGGGGATGGCTACACCTTC; d_call: NA; clone_size: NA; j_call: TRBJ1-2; v_call: TRBV27